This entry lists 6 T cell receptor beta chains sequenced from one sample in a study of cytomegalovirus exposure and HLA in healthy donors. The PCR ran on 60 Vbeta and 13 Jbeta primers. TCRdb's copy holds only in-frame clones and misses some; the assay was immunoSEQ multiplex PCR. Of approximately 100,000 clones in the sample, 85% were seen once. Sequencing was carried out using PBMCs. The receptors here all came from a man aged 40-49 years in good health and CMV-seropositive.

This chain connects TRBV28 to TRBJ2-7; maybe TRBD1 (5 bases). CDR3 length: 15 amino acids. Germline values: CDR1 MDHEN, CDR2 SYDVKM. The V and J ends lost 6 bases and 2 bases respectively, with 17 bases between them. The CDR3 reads CASSPRTPLTYEQYF. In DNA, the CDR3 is TGTGCCAGCAGCCCTAGGACACCTCTGACCTACGAGCAGTACTTC.

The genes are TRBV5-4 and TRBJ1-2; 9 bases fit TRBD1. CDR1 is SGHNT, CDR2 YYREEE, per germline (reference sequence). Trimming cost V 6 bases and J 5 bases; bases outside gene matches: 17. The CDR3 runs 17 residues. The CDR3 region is CASTPTGGGGLSYGYTF. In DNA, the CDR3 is TGTGCCAGCACCCCTACAGGGGGCGGAGGGCTATCGTATGGCTACACCTTC.

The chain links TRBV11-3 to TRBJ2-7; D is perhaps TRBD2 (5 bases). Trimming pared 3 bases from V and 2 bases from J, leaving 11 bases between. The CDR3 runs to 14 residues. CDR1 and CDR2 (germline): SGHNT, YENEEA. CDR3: CASSFKRGAYEQYF. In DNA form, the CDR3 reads TGTGCCAGCAGCTTTAAACGGGGAGCCTACGAGCAGTACTTC. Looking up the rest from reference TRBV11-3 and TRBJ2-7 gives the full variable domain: EAGVVQSPRYKIIEKKQPVAFWCNPISGHNTLYWYLQNLGQGPELLIRYENEEAVDDSQLPKDRFSAERLKGVDSTLKIQPAELGDSAVYLCASSFKRGAYEQYFGPGTRLTVT.

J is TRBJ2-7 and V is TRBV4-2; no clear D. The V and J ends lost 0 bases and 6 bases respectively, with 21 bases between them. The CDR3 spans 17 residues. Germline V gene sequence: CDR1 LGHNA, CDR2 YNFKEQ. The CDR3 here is CASSQDSGSSPLSEQYF. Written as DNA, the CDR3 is TGTGCCAGCAGCCAAGATTCCGGGTCAAGCCCGTTGAGCGAGCAGTACTTC.

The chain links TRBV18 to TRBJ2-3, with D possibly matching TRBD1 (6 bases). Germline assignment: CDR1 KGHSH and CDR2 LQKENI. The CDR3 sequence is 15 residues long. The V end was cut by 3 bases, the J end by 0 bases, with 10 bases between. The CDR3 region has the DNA TGTGCCAGCTCACCCCAACAGGGAAGCACAGATACGCAGTATTTT. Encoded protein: CASSPQQGSTDTQYF.

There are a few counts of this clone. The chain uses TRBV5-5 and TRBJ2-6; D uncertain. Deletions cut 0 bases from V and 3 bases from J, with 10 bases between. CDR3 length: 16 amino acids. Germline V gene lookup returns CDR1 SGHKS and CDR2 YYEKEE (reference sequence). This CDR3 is CASSLARVGGANVLTF. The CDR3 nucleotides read TGTGCCAGCAGCTTGGCCCGGGTTGGTGGGGCCAACGTCCTGACTTTC. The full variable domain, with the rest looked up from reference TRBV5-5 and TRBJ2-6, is DAGVTQSPTHLIKTRGQQVTLRCSPISGHKSVSWYQQVLGQGPQFIFQYYEKEERGRGNFPDRFSARQFPNYSSELNVNALLLGDSALYLCASSLARVGGANVLTFGAGSRLTVL.